This T cell receptor beta chain comes out of a study of T cell responses to AZD1222 COVID-19 vaccine. Notes on the study in general: Repertoire samples came only from after the peak T cell response.

Generated by immunoSEQ multiplex PCR, the TCRdb table keeps only in-frame clones and is missing some. This sample has 92,000 or so clones, with roughly 90% found just once. There are a few counts of this clone. Antigen specificity is unknown. Germline values: CDR1 SGHTS, CDR2 YDEGEE. CDR3 size: 10 residues. V lost 3 bases to trimming and J lost 10 bases, with 4 bases between them. The sample in question was peripheral blood, obtained on day 0 of AZD1222 vaccination. The chain links TRBV5-8 to TRBJ1-4; D is unclear. This sequence originates from an adult in good health. The CDR3 DNA reads as TGTGCCAGCAGCTCGGTAAAACTGTTTTTT. It translates to CASSSVKLFF. Full variable domain (rest looked up from reference TRBV5-8 and TRBJ1-4): EAGVTQSPTHLIKTRGQQATLRCSPISGHTSVYWYQQALGLGLQFLLWYDEGEERNRGNFPPRFSGRQFPNYSSELNVNALELEDSALYLCASSSVKLFFGSGTQLSVL.